This TCR beta chain was recovered during a study of blood T cells in healthy people across ages (dated by TCRdb to 2013 to 2016). Background on the whole study: In model experiments, template switching captured roughly one uniquely barcoded TCR beta cDNA molecule for every two T cells. Two additional independent replicas of 1 million unique cDNA reads from the same blood draw were analyzed for two donors (one aged 18 to 30 and one aged 80 or older). Four age groups were formed from the donors: young (average approximately 15 years), middle-aged (approximately 40), aged (about 68) and long-lived (approximately 80). To avoid experimental bias, donors of different ages were distributed randomly across sequencing lanes. The study measured age-related changes in TCR beta repertoire diversity using deep sequencing normalized with unique cDNA molecular identifiers.

Regarding this clonotype: This clone's antigen is unknown. No much larger clone exists at a distance of one base, and base qualities are not known.

Systemically healthy Caucasian individuals from Russia, over 30 in total and aged about 6 to 100 years, were included as donors. Each donor gave 8 to 10 milliliters of peripheral blood, collected into EDTA-treated Vacutainer tubes. PBMCs were isolated by Ficoll-Paque density-gradient centrifugation, with at least 7 million obtained per sample. Total RNA, at least 6 micrograms per sample, was extracted from PBMCs with Trizol reagent. For every donor, an aliquot of PBMCs went through flow cytometry to measure the percentages of naive CD45RAhigh/CD27high T cells. Libraries came from 5' RACE. The second PCR ran for roughly 6 to 11 cycles and used a J-beta primer mix along with a sample-barcoded 5' primer. Each TCR beta cDNA molecule received a unique molecular identifier from a template-switch 5' adaptor carrying 12 random nucleotides. Each sample yielded at least 2.5 million CDR3-containing paired-end reads. All of the RNA was converted into first-strand cDNA using the Mint cDNA synthesis kit, with a TRBC-specific oligonucleotide serving as the primer. Following uracil-DNA glycosylase treatment, all cDNA underwent a first 18-cycle PCR with the universal primers M1SS and BC2_uni_R. The authors' pipeline ran thus. Each sample was normalized by randomly selecting 1 million high-quality reads, each carrying a distinct molecular identifier. Reads sharing molecular identifiers were discarded rather than binned into consensus sequences. MiTCR, with a Q25 quality threshold and the strictest error-elimination algorithm, was used for CDR3 identification, clonotype clustering and error correction. A nonparametric unseen species model using Euler transformation provided a lower-bound estimate of total TCR beta diversity. Starting from the raw public reads, TCRdb applied fastp trimming at Q25, assembled clones with MiXCR and retained in-frame beta chains. Every entry covers one CDR3 protein and lists the most common genes and DNA from its rows. TCRdb's processing, not the authors' own work, is the source of the V and J calls. In all, the sample holds approximately 1,700,000 distinct CDR3 sequences, and roughly two fifths of those were seen once. The ten largest clones add up to 23% of the sample.

What the work shows at the level of the full study, not this receptor alone: Estimates of total diversity based on one million sequenced T cells were considered lower bounds and underestimates. Because profiling used bulk unsorted PBMCs, naive and antigen-experienced compartments could not be compared conclusively. There was a strong correlation between observed TCR beta diversity and the percentage of naive T cells measured by flow cytometry. Compared with the aged group, the long-lived group had more naive CD4+ T cells, fewer expanded clones and increased TCR diversity, suggesting age selection. As age increased, observed TCR beta diversity per million T cells dropped in a roughly linear way, and a significant reduction was already evident by age 40. Donor CMV infection status was unknown, potentially confounding age-related changes in expanded clonotypes.

CDR1 and CDR2, per the germline V gene (reference sequence), are MNHNY and SVGAGI. Clipping removes 5 bases from V and 2 bases from J, with 4 as the unmatched junction base count. The CDR3 measures 16 amino acids from cysteine to phenylalanine. The kept DNA is CDR3 alone, 48 bases in frame from the first base. This TCR came from a human donor in good health. Sequenced material: blood. The V gene is TRBV6-6 and the J gene is TRBJ2-6; TRBD1 lines up with 9 middle nucleotides. CDR3 protein: CASSKQGATGANVLTF. The nucleotide sequence is TGTGCCAGCAGTAAACAGGGGGCTACTGGGGCCAACGTCCTGACTTTC.